The TCR beta chain described here comes from a study of blood T cell repertoires in COVID-19. Study information: Material from acute and convalescent COVID-19 was sourced from the United States, Italy and Spain. PBMCs, B-cell-depleted T cells, or T cells were the source of the cDNA or gDNA that made up the material.

Original methodology: Counts of nucleated cells, estimated from reference gene primer amplification, were obtained. Some clones are missing from TCRdb's copy, which holds only in-frame ones; the method was immunoSEQ multiplex PCR. The D gene and trimming were derived from the DNA, and the V and J assignments and clone size from that table. In the table there are 90,000 or so clones, 85% of which are singletons. V was pared by 4 bases and J by 0 bases, with 15 bases between. The CDR3 totals 16 residues. Germline-derived CDR1 and CDR2 are SGHRS and YFSETQ. The receptor was isolated from a man aged 55 to 70 with acute or convalescent COVID-19. Sequences were obtained from peripheral blood. The V call is TRBV5-1, the J call TRBJ2-3; TRBD2 is a possible D gene (6 bases). As DNA, the CDR3 is TGCGCCAGCAGCCTGGCGGGGTCCGCTAGCACAGATACGCAGTATTTT. It is translated as CASSLAGSASTDTQYF.